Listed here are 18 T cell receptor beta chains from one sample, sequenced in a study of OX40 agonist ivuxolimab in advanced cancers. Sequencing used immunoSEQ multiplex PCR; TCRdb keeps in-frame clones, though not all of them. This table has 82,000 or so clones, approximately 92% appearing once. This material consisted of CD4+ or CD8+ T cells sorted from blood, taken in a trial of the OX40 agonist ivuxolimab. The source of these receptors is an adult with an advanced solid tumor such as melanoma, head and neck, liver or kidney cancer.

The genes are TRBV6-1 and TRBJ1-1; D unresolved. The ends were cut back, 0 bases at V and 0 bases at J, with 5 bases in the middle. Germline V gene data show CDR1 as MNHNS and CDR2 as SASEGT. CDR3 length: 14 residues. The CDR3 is CASSEAGLNTEAFF. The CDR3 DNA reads TGTGCCAGCAGTGAAGCAGGGTTGAACACTGAAGCTTTCTTT.

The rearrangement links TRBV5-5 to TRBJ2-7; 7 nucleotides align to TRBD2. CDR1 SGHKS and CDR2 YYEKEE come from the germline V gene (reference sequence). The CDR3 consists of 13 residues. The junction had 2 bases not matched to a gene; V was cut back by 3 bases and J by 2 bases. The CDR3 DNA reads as TGTGCCAGCAGCTCCCGGGGGGCCTACGAGCAGTACTTC. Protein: CASSSRGAYEQYF.

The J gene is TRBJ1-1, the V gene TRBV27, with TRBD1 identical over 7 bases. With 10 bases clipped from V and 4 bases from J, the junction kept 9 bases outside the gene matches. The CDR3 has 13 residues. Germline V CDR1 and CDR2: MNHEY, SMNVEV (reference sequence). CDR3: CATLGGASTEAFF. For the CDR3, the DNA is TGTGCCACCCTAGGGGGCGCGAGCACTGAAGCTTTCTTT.

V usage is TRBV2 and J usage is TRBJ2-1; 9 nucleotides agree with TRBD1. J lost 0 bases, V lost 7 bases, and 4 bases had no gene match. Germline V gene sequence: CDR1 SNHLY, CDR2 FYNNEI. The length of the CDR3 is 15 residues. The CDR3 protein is CASKTGGGSYNEQFF. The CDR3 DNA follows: TGTGCCAGCAAAACAGGGGGCGGCTCCTACAATGAGCAGTTCTTC.

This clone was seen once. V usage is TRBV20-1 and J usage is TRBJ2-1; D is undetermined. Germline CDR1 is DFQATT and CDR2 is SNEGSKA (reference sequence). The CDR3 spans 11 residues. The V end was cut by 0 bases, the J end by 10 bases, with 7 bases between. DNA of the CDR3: TGCAGTGCTAGAGATGACATGGAGCAGTTCTTC. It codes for CSARDDMEQFF.

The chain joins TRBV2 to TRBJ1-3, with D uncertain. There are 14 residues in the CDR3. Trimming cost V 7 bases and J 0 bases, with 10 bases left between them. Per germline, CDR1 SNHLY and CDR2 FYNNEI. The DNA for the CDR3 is TGTGCCAGCACCATCGAACCCTCTGGAAACACCATATATTTT. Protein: CASTIEPSGNTIYF.

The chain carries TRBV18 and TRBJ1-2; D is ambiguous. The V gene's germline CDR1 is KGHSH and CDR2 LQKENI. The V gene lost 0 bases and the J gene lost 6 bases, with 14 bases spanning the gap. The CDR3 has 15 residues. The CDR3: CASSPPASILDGYTF. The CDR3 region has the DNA TGTGCCAGCTCACCACCTGCCTCGATTCTCGATGGCTACACCTTC.

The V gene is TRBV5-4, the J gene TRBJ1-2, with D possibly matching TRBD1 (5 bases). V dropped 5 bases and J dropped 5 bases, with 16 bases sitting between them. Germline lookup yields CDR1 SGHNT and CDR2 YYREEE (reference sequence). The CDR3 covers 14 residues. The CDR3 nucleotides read TGTGCCAGCAGTCGACGGGACCGACTATATGGCTACACCTTC. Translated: CASSRRDRLYGYTF.

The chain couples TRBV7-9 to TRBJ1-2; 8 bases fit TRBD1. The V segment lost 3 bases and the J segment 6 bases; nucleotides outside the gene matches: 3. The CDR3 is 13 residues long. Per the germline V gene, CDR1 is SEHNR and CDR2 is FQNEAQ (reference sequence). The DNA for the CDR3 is TGTGCCAGCAGCTTGGACAGGGCTCATGGCTACACCTTC. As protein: CASSLDRAHGYTF.

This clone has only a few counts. The CDR3 region has the DNA TGCGCCAGCAGCTTGAGTGACAGGGTTCAAGAGACCCAGTACTTC. Amino acids: CASSLSDRVQETQYF. The rearrangement uses TRBV5-1 and TRBJ2-5, with 7 bases aligning to TRBD1. V shed 1 base, J shed 2 bases, and the junction held 5 bases outside the gene matches. The CDR3 is 15 residues long. Germline-derived CDR1 and CDR2 are SGHRS and YFSETQ. Supplemented by reference TRBV5-1 and TRBJ2-5, the full variable domain reads KAGVTQTPRYLIKTRGQQVTLSCSPISGHRSVSWYQQTPGQGLQFLFEYFSETQRNKGNFPGRFSGRQFSNSRSEMNVSTLELGDSALYLCASSLSDRVQETQYFGPGTRLLVL.

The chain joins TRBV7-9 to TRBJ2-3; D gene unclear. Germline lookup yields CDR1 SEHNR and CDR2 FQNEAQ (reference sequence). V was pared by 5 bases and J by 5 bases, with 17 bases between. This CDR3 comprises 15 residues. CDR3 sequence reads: CASSLGSLKQDTQYF. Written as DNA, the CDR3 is TGTGCCAGCAGCCTAGGCTCTTTAAAGCAAGATACGCAGTATTTT.

The CDR3 loop reads CASSLQRGFPGELFF. The CDR3 bases are TGTGCCAGCAGCCTGCAACGGGGGTTTCCCGGGGAGCTGTTTTTT. This rearrangement joins TRBV7-6 to TRBJ2-2; maybe TRBD2 (6 bases). There are 15 residues in the CDR3. Per germline, CDR1 SGHVS and CDR2 FNYEAQ. Deletions cut 5 bases from V and 6 bases from J, with 16 bases between. The complete variable domain, with remaining parts taken from reference TRBV7-6 and TRBJ2-2, reads GAGVSQSPRYKVTKRGQDVALRCDPISGHVSLYWYRQALGQGPEFLTYFNYEAQQDKSGLPNDRFSAERPEGSISTLTIQRTEQRDSAMYRCASSLQRGFPGELFFGEGSRLTVL.

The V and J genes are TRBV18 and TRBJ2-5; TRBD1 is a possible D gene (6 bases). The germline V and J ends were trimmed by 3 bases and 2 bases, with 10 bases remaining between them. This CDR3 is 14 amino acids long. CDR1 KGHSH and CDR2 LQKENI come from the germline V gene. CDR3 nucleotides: TGTGCCAGCTCACCGGTTGGACAGCAAGAGACCCAGTACTTC. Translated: CASSPVGQQETQYF.

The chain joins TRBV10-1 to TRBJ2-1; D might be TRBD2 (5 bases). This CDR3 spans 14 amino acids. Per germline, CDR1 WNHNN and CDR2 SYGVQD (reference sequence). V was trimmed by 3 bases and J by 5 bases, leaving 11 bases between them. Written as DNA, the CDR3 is TGCGCCAGCAGTGAATACGACGGGAACAATGAGCAGTTCTTC. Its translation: CASSEYDGNNEQFF.

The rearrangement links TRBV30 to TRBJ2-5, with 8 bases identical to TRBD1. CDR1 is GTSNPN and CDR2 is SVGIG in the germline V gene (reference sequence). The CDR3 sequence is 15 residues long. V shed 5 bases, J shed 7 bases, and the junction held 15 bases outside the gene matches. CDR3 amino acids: CAWGHGAGGEGTQYF. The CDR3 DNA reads TGTGCCTGGGGACATGGGGCAGGGGGCGAGGGGACCCAGTACTTC.

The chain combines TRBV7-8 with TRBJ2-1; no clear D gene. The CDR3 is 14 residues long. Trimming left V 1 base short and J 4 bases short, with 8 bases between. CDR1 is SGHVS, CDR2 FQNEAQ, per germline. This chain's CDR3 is CASSLGLAYNEQFF. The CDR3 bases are TGTGCCAGCAGCTTAGGACTCGCTTACAATGAGCAGTTCTTC.

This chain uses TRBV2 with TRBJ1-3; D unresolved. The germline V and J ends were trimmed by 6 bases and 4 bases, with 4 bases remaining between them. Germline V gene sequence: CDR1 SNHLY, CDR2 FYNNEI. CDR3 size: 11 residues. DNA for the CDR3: TGTGCCAGCAGAGCCGGAAACACCATATATTTT. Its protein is CASRAGNTIYF. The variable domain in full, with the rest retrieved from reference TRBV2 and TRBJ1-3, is EPEVTQTPSHQVTQMGQEVILRCVPISNHLYFYWYRQILGQKVEFLVSFYNNEISEKSEIFDDQFSVERPDGSNFTLKIRSTKLEDSAMYFCASRAGNTIYFGEGSWLTVV.

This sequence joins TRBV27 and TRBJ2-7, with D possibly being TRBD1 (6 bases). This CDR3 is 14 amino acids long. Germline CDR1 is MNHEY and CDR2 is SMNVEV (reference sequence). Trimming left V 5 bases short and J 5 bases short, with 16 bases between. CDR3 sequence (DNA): TGTGCCAGCAGTGATACAGGGTGGTATGACGAGCAGTACTTC. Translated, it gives CASSDTGWYDEQYF.